There are many counts of the clone carrying this TCR beta chain. The data were obtained in a study of Graves' ophthalmopathy and Graves' hyperthyroidism. Amplifying from RNA transcripts, the study obtained TCR beta CDR3 regions. First-round RT-PCR employed HTBI primers, with a second-round multiplex PCR after it. Via MiXCR, TCRdb re-called the multiplex PCR reads, giving one row per CDR3 protein. The sample gives 580,000 or so distinct CDR3 sequences, roughly 40% of which show up once; about 4.2% is in the top ten. The CDR3 runs to 14 residues. The ends were cut back, 5 bases at V and 0 bases at J, with 8 bases in the middle. CDR1 and CDR2 (germline): SNHLY, FYNNEI.

The clonotype comes from an adult man with Graves' hyperthyroidism. The sequenced sample consisted of peripheral blood or thyroid tissue (not recorded which). This rearrangement joins TRBV2 to TRBJ2-1; D call uncertain. CDR3 nucleotides: TGTGCCAGCAGTATGACTCTCTCCTACAATGAGCAGTTCTTC. Protein product: CASSMTLSYNEQFF.